This T cell receptor (beta chain) came from a study of human T cells and chemical hapten exposure (dated by TCRdb to the early 2020s). In the study overall: For sensitization, 2% DPC in acetone was applied to a 2 cm by 2 cm area of upper inner arm skin. Weekly therapeutic DPC doses were additionally applied to the scalp of patients throughout the roughly 26-week study period. Patch testing on the upper back used Finn chambers containing 0.01% DPC, with scoring done after 6 days according to International Contact Dermatitis Research Group standards. Alopecia areata with under or over 50% scalp involvement, alopecia totalis and alopecia universalis were represented in the patient cohort, which was mostly female. Libraries were pooled for sequencing, and variation in per-sample TCR yields was attributed mainly to small differences in library volumes within the pool. In alopecia patients, the study followed how the peripheral blood TCR repertoire changed in vivo over primary and secondary sensitization to diphenylcyclopropenone (DPC), a hapten. Blood samples were taken from patients before sensitization (week 0) and at 2, 6 and about 24 weeks after DPC sensitization. Blood for TCR sequencing was provided by twenty-nine alopecia patients at one to four time points (pre-sensitization, 2, 6 and 24 weeks).

This clonotype was counted ten times or more. Its target antigen remains unknown. Per-base qualities were not stored, and no clone one base away is much larger. Relative to germline, V is 1 base shorter and J is 0 bases shorter, with 7 bases between their ends. The germline V gene specifies SGHTA as CDR1 and FQGNSA as CDR2. Spanning cysteine to phenylalanine, the CDR3 consists of 16 amino acids. Here the CDR3 DNA is all that survives: 48 bases in frame from base 1. Overall results and qualifications from the work: Because all patients had alopecia, a presumed autoimmune disease, the immune response of the patients might differ from that of healthy individuals. The number of TCRs above 1 in 1000 frequency did not change with DPC sensitization; there was no evidence of global repertoire structure alterations. Patch test score was positively correlated with the number of PT1 expanded TCRs, with significance at thresholds 8, 16 and 32 but not at 4. Expanded TCRs formed significantly more large CDR3 similarity clusters than pre-sensitization or healthy control sets, consistent with antigen-driven responses. Repeated subsampling changed both the strength of the expansion versus patch-test correlation and the threshold at which the correlation became significant.

The library was made by RACE. The data were produced on a NextSeq 500. Library preparation attached unique molecular identifiers to individual cDNA molecules for quantitative, reproducible TCR counting. Each blood RNA sample was used to sequence both TCR alpha and TCR beta chains. In the paper's pipeline: The median number of TCRs per sample was some 100,000, ranging from about 20,000 to 750,000. The Decombinator software suite was used to annotate the V, J and CDR3 of the TCR reads. To make PS versus PT1 abundance plots, every sample was subsampled to the same number of TCRs (28,000). Expanded TCRs were defined as absent before sensitization and observed at least eight times at the 2-week time point. Through fastp at Q25 and MiXCR, TCRdb rebuilt clones from the public reads, retaining in-frame beta chains. Each CDR3 protein gets just one entry, which takes the most common genes and DNA from the rows behind it. None of the V and J calls come from the authors' own analysis; TCRdb made them. The sample table shows 360,000 or so distinct CDR3 sequences, and just under 6.5% are seen once. Around 6.1% of the sample belongs to the ten largest clones.

The time point label, as the study defines it: patch test 2, 6 weeks after DPC sensitization. Sample treatment or condition, as interpreted from the label and publication: therapeutic diphenylcyclopropenone sensitization with weekly scalp DPC. Blood at each patch-test visit was drawn before the patch test was applied. Patients were eligible if aged 18 to 70, diagnosed with alopecia and judged suitable for DPC therapy, and pregnant patients were excluded. Unfractionated whole blood was collected in Tempus Blood RNA tubes, and total RNA was extracted from that blood. The source was whole blood, collected in connection with sensitization to the hapten diphenylcyclopropenone (DPC). This TCR derives from a woman between 18 and 29 years old with alopecia areata. Some clones in this sample may be carry-over from other donors' samples. This sequence uses TRBV7-2 and TRBJ2-6; D gene: possibly TRBD1, on 6 matching bases. The DNA reads as follows: TGTGCCAGCAGCTTAGGGGGGCTCTCTGGGGCCAACGTCCTGACTTTC. Translated, it gives CASSLGGLSGANVLTF.